This is a list of T cell receptor beta chains from one sample in a study of T cell changes during pregnancy in multiple sclerosis. Repertoires were generated with immunoSEQ multiplex PCR, while TCRdb's copy carries only in-frame clones and drops some. The sample carries more than 55,000 clones, 80% to 95% recorded once. Sequencing was performed on peripheral blood, taken after pregnancy. The receptors stem from a female donor in good health, enrolled as a control in a pregnancy study. Each CDR3 is given with its conserved first and last residue. D genes are given only for firm matches. The size field is filled for only some rows; it gives once, few, many or a size class.

v_gene	d_gene	abundance	j_gene	CDR3nt	CDR3aa
TRBV7-2	.	.	TRBJ1-1	TGTGCCAGCAGCACCCACGGGAACACTGAAGCTTTCTTT	CASSTHGNTEAFF
TRBV18	.	once	TRBJ2-1	TGTGCCAGCTCAAAAGGCAGGGATCAGTTCTTC	CASSKGRDQFF
TRBV28	.	.	TRBJ1-5	TGTGCCAGCATGAAGGAACAGTACAATCAGCCCCAGCATTTT	CASMKEQYNQPQHF
TRBV5-1	.	.	TRBJ2-5	TGCGCCAGCAGCGGCCAGGGTCCTCAGGAGACCCAGTACTTC	CASSGQGPQETQYF
TRBV19	TRBD1	.	TRBJ1-1	TGTGCCAGTAGTATTCTCCGGGACAGGGGAAAGAACACTGAAGCTTTCTTT	CASSILRDRGKNTEAFF
TRBV5-6	TRBD1	.	TRBJ1-2	TGTGCCAGCAGCGGCTGGGGACAGTTGATGAATGGCTACACCTTC	CASSGWGQLMNGYTF
TRBV7-9	.	.	TRBJ2-7	TGTGCCAGCCGCAGCGACGGGGCCTACGAGCAGTACTTC	CASRSDGAYEQYF
TRBV27	TRBD2	.	TRBJ2-2	TGTGCCAGCAGTTTAAGACGGGGGGTGAACACCGGGGAGCTGTTTTTT	CASSLRRGVNTGELFF
TRBV29-1	.	.	TRBJ1-1	TGCAGCGTTGGGCAGGGGAACACTGAAGCTTTCTTT	CSVGQGNTEAFF
TRBV4-1	TRBD1	.	TRBJ1-3	TGCGCCAGCAGCCACGTTATTCGACAGGGGGCTTCTGGAAACACCATATATTTT	CASSHVIRQGASGNTIYF